This TCR beta chain was sequenced in a study of PD-1 blockade in classical Hodgkin lymphoma. Indicated time point: cycle 4 day 1 (C4D1), after about 6 weeks of nivolumab. Every patient had relapsed following autologous stem cell transplantation, and cohorts differed in brentuximab vedotin exposure. Patients' outcomes at their best amounted to complete response, partial response or progressive disease. TCRdb's copy holds only in-frame clones and misses some; the assay was immunoSEQ multiplex PCR. The sample comprises 96,000 or so clones, around 93% of which are singletons, and roughly 2% rests with the top ten. This clone has only one observation. This TCR was recovered from a human donor with classical Hodgkin lymphoma. Sequencing was performed on peripheral blood mononuclear cells (PBMCs), taken before the fourth cycle of nivolumab.

CDR3 DNA: TGTGCCAGCTCACTCCATGGCCCGGGACAGGGGGCCAACGAGCAGTACTTC. Amino acid sequence: CASSLHGPGQGANEQYF. V usage is TRBV18 and J usage is TRBJ2-7; 12 bases match TRBD1. J gave up 5 bases and V 4 bases, and 12 bases lay outside the gene matches. Germline loops: CDR1 KGHSH, CDR2 LQKENI. This CDR3 region has 17 residues.